This T cell receptor beta chain was profiled in a study of T cell responses to AZD1222 COVID-19 vaccine. The wider study: The analysis combined second doses at about 4 or about 12 weeks.

Using immunoSEQ multiplex PCR, the repertoire was profiled, and TCRdb retains in-frame clones only, with some absent. The sample lists about 130,000 clones, around 90% occurring once. Turning to this clone: What it recognizes is unknown.

V gave up 7 bases and J gave up 3 bases; unmatched junction bases: 9. The CDR3 is 15 residues long. The germline CDR1 and CDR2 sequences are LNHDA and SQIVND (reference sequence). Study results and caveats: Clonal diversity was possibly underestimated, and the donors were mostly white British, with more females. Among those given AZD1222, only five or six were seropositive at baseline.

This TCR was sampled from an adult in good health. The chain links TRBV19 to TRBJ2-1; 7 bases fit TRBD2. The sequencing used peripheral blood, collected on day 0 of AZD1222 vaccination. CDR3: CASKEREVFYNEQFF. In DNA form, the CDR3 reads TGTGCCAGTAAGGAACGGGAGGTTTTCTACAATGAGCAGTTCTTC.